This T cell receptor (beta chain) was captured by sequencing in a study of cytomegalovirus exposure and HLA in healthy donors. Primers: 60 Vbeta forward and 13 Jbeta reverse. Clones were sequenced by immunoSEQ multiplex PCR, and TCRdb holds only the in-frame ones, with some missing. The sample holds some 200,000 clones; approximately 78% are singletons and the top ten take approximately 0.74%. This clone was seen a single time. The antigen is unknown. Study results and caveats: According to an earlier analysis, most TCR beta V segments yielded productive rearrangements about 90% or about 30% of the time.

The clonotype originates from a woman in her late teens or twenties in good health and CMV-seronegative. Sequences were obtained from PBMCs.

DNA for the CDR3: TGTGCCAGCAGCTTGGTTAGGTCTAGCGGGGGGGAAAACATTCAGTACTTC. Its translation: CASSLVRSSGGENIQYF. This rearrangement joins TRBV5-6 to TRBJ2-4, with 12 bases identical to TRBD2. V was clipped by 0 bases and J by 5 bases; unmatched bases: 6. CDR3 size: 17 residues. Germline V gene lookup returns CDR1 SGHDT and CDR2 YYEEEE.